This T cell receptor beta chain is drawn from a study of T cell clonality in common variable immunodeficiency. This clone came up many times. The read terminates 3 residues ahead of where the CDR3 ends, so the germline J gene completes it. The assay was immunoSEQ multiplex PCR, and TCRdb's table has in-frame clones only and misses some. The sample has about 35,000 clones, none seen only once; the top ten hold 0.8% to 1%. The V gene end was trimmed by 6 bases and the J gene end by 8 bases; junction bases not matched to a gene: 2. The germline CDR1 and CDR2 sequences are LNHDA and SQIVND (reference sequence). This CDR3 has 13 residues.

The TCR sequence derives from a person aged 18 to 69 in good health. The material sequenced was peripheral blood mononuclear cells. The chain links TRBV19 to TRBJ1-6; 9 nucleotides line up with TRBD1. This CDR3 is CASRGQGYSPLHF. Incomplete CDR3 DNA: TGTGCCAGTAGAGGACAGGGGTATTCACCC.